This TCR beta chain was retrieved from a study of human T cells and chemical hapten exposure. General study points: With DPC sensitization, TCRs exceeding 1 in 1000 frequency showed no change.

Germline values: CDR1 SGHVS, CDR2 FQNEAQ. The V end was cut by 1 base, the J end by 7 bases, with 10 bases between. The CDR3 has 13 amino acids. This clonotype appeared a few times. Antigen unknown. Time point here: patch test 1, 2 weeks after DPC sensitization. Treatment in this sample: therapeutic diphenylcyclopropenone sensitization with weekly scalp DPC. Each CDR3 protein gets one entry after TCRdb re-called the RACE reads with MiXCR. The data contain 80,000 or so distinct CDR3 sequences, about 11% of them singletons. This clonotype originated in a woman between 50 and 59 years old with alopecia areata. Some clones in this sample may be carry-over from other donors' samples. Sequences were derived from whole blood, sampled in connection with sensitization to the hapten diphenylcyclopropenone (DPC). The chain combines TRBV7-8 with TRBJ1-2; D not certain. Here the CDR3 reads CASSLERRGGYTF. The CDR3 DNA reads TGTGCCAGCAGCTTAGAACGACGAGGTGGCTACACCTTC.